This T cell receptor (beta chain) comes out of a study of blood T cell repertoires in COVID-19. At the level of the study: From the United States, Italy and Spain came samples of acute and convalescent COVID-19. The analysed material was cDNA or gDNA that came from T cells, B-cell-depleted T cells, or PBMCs.

V was clipped by 6 bases and J by 4 bases, with 16 bases between them. Germline CDR1 SNHLY, CDR2 FYNNEI. The CDR3 loop spans 15 amino acids. Original handling: Estimated nucleated cell counts came from reference gene primer amplification. Repertoires were generated with immunoSEQ multiplex PCR, while TCRdb's copy carries only in-frame clones and drops some. The V and J calls and clone size were taken over from that table, and D and trimming were inferred from the DNA. The repertoire holds about 150,000 clones, with 70% to 90% as singletons. The sample taken for sequencing was peripheral blood. V gene TRBV2 combines with J gene TRBJ1-3; possible D gene TRBD1, 5 bases. This TCR was recovered from a man between 65 and 85 years old with acute or convalescent COVID-19. The CDR3 nucleotides read TGTGCCAGCAGCCAGACGCGTTACAGGGGAAACACCATATATTTT. The encoded protein is CASSQTRYRGNTIYF.